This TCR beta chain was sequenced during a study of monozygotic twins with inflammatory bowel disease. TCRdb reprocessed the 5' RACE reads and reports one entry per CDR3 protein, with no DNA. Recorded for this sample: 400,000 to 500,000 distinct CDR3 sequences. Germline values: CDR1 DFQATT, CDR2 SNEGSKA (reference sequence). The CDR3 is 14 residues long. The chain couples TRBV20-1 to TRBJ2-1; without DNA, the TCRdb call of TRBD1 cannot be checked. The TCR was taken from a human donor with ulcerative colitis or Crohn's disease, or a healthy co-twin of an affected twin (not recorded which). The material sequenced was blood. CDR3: CSARSQRPGNEQFF.